This TCR beta chain was found in a study of identical twins. TCRdb analysed the 5' RACE reads with MiXCR anew, one entry per CDR3 protein. Among hundreds of thousands of distinct CDR3 sequences listed, 9% to 15% were seen once. Remarks on this clonotype: Antigen unknown.

Every sampled donor was Caucasian and healthy. The length of the CDR3 is 14 residues. Losses at the gene ends were 1 base for V and 8 bases for J; bases not matched to a gene: 5. Germline V lookup: CDR1 SGHVS, CDR2 FQNEAQ. Study-level results: Cord blood's abundant beta clonotypes had fewer insertions, unlike memory repertoires.

These data also featured in a second study, about yellow fever vaccine responses in identical twins.

The chain employs TRBV7-8 and TRBJ2-4, with TRBD1 identical over 7 bases. Sequenced material: PBMCs. The receptor was isolated from a woman under 30 in good health. The CDR3: CASSLETGWDIQYF. In DNA, the CDR3 is TGTGCCAGCAGCTTAGAGACAGGGTGGGACATTCAGTACTTC. Filled out from reference TRBV7-8 and TRBJ2-4, the complete variable domain reads GAGVSQSPRYKVAKRGQDVALRCDPISGHVSLFWYQQALGQGPEFLTYFQNEAQLDKSGLPSDRFFAERPEGSVSTLKIQRTQQEDSAVYLCASSLETGWDIQYFGAGTRLSVL.